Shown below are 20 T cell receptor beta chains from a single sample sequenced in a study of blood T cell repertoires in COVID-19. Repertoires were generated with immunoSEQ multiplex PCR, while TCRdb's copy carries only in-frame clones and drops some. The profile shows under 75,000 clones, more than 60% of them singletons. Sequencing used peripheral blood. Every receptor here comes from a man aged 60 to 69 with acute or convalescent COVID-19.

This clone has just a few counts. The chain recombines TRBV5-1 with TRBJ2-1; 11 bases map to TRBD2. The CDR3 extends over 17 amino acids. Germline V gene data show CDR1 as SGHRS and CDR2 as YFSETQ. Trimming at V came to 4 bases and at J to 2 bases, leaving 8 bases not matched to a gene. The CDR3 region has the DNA TGCGCCAGCAGCAACGGACTAGCGGGCGTCGCCTACAATGAGCAGTTCTTC. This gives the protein CASSNGLAGVAYNEQFF.

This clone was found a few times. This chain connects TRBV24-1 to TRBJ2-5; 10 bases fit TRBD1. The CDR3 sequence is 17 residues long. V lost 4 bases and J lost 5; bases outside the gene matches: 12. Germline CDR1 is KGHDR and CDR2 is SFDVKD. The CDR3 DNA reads TGTGCCACCAGTGACCCCGAGACAGGGGGCTCATCGGAGACCCAGTACTTC. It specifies CATSDPETGGSSETQYF.

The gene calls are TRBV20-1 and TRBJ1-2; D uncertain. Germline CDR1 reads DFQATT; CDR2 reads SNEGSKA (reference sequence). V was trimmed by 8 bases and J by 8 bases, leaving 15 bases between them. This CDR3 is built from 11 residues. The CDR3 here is CSSGQSGGYTF. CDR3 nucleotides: TGCAGTTCTGGCCAAAGCGGCGGCTACACCTTC.

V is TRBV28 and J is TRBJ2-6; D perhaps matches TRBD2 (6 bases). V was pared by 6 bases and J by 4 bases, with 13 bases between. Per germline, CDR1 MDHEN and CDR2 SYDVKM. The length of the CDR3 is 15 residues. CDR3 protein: CASSSGTPGANVLTF. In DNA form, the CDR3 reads TGTGCCAGCAGCTCCGGGACTCCAGGGGCCAACGTCCTGACTTTC.

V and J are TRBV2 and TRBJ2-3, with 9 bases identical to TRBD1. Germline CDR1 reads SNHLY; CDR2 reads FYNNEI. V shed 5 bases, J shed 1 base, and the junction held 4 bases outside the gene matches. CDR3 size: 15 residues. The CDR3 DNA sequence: TGTGCCAGCAGTCACAGGGGGCGTGGCACAGATACGCAGTATTTT. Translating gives CASSHRGRGTDTQYF.

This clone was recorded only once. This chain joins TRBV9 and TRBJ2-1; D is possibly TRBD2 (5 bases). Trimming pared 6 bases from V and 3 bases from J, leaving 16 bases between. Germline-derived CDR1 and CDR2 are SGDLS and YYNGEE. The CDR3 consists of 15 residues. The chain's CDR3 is CASTPGTRDYNEQFF. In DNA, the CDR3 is TGTGCCAGCACCCCGGGTACTCGGGACTACAATGAGCAGTTCTTC. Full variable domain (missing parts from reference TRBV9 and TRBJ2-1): DSGVTQTPKHLITATGQRVTLRCSPRSGDLSVYWYQQSLDQGLQFLIQYYNGEERAKGNILERFSAQQFPDLHSELNLSSLELGDSALYFCASTPGTRDYNEQFFGPGTRLTVL.

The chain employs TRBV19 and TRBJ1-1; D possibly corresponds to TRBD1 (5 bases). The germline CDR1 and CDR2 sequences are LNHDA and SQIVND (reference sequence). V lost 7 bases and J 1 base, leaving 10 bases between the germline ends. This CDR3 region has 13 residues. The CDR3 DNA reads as TGTGCCAGTAAGGACGGGGGGAACACTGAAGCTTTCTTT. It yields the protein CASKDGGNTEAFF.

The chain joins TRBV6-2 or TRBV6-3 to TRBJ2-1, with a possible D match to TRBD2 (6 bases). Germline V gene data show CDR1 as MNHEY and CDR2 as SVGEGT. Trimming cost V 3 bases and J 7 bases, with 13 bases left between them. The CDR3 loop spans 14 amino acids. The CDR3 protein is CASSYGGDLNEQFF. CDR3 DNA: TGTGCCAGCAGTTATGGCGGGGACCTTAATGAGCAGTTCTTC.

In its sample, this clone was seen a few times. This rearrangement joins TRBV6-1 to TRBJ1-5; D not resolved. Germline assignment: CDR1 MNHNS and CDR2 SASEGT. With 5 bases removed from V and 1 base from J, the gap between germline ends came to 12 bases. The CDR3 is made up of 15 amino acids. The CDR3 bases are TGTGCCAGCAGTTTCCCGGGTGGGAGCAATCAGCCCCAGCATTTT. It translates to CASSFPGGSNQPQHF.

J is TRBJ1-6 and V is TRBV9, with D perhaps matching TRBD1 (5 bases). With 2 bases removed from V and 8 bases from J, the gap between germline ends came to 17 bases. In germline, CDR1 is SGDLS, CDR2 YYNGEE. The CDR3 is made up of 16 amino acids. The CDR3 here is CASSVGPRGSDSPLHF. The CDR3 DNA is TGTGCCAGCAGCGTGGGACCTCGGGGGTCGGATTCACCCCTCCACTTT.

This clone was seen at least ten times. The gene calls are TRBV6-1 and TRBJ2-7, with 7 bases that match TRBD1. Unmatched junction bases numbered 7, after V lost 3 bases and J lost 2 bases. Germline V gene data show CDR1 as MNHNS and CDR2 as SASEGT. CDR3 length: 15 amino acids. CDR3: CASSDKNRGTYEQYV. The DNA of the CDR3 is TGTGCCAGCAGTGACAAAAACAGGGGCACCTACGAGCAGTACGTC.

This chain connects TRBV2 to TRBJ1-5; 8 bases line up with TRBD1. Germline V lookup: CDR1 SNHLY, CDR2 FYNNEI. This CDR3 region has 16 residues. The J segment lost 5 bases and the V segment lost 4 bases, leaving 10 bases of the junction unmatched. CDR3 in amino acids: CASSAQRTGLDQPQHF. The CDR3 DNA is TGTGCCAGCAGTGCCCAGAGGACAGGGCTCGATCAGCCCCAGCATTTT.

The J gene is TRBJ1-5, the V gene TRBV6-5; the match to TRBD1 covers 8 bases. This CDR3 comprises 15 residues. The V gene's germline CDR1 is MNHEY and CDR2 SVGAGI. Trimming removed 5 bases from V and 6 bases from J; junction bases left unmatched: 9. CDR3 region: CASSPAQGASQPQHF. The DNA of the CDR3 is TGTGCCAGCAGTCCCGCGCAGGGGGCGAGTCAGCCCCAGCATTTT.

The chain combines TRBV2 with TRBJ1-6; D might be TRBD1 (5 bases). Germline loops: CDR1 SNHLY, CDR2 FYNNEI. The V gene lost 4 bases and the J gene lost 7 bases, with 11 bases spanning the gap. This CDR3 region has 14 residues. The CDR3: CASSVQGDNSPLHF. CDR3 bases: TGTGCCAGCAGTGTCCAGGGTGACAATTCACCCCTCCACTTT.

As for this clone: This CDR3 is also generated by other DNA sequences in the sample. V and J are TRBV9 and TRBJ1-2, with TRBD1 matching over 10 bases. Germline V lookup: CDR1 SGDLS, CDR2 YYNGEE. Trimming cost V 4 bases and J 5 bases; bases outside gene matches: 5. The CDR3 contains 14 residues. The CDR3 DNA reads TGTGCCAGCAGCCCCCGGGACAGGGGTTATGGCTACACCTTC. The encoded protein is CASSPRDRGYGYTF. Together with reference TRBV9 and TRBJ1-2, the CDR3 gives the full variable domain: DSGVTQTPKHLITATGQRVTLRCSPRSGDLSVYWYQQSLDQGLQFLIQYYNGEERAKGNILERFSAQQFPDLHSELNLSSLELGDSALYFCASSPRDRGYGYTFGSGTRLTVV.

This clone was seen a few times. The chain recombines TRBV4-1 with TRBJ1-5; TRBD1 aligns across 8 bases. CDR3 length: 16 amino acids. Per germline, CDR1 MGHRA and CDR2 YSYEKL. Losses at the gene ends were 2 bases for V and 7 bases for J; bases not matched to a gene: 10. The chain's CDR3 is CASSQSYQGAEQPQHF. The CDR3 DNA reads TGCGCCAGCAGCCAATCCTATCAGGGGGCTGAACAGCCCCAGCATTTT.

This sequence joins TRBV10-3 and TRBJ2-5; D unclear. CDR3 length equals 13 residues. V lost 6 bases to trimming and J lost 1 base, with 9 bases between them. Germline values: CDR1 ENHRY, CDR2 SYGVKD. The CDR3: CAISPQVQETQYF. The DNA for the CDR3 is TGTGCCATCAGCCCGCAGGTCCAAGAGACCCAGTACTTC.

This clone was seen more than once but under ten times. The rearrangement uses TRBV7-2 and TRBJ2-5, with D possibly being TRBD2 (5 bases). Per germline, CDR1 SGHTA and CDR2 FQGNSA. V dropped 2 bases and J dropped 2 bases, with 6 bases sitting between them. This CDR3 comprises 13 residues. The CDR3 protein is CASSLRGQETQYF. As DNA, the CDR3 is TGTGCCAGCAGCTTACGGGGACAAGAGACCCAGTACTTC.

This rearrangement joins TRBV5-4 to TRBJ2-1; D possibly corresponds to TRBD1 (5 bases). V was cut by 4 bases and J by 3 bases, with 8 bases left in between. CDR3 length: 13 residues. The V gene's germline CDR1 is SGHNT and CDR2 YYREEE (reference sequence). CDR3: CASSRRDYNEQFF. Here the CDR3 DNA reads TGTGCCAGCAGCCGCAGGGACTACAATGAGCAGTTCTTC.

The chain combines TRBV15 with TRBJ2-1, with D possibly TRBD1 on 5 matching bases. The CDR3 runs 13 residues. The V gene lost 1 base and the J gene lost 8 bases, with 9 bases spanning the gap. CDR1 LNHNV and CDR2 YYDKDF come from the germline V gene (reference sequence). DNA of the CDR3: TGTGCCACCAGCAGAGCACAGGCCCATGAGCAGTTCTTC. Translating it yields CATSRAQAHEQFF.